These 4 T cell receptor beta chains came from one sample sequenced in a study of shared clonotypes between healthy human individuals. Generated by immunoSEQ multiplex PCR, the TCRdb table keeps only in-frame clones and is missing some. The top ten clones hold 12% of a sample with about 520,000 clones, 70% to 80% of them seen once. The sample was PBMCs. These receptors originate from a woman aged 40 to 55 in good health. Some clones in this sample may be carry-over from other donors' samples.

The rearrangement joins TRBV6-1 to TRBJ1-4; tentative D call: TRBD1 (5 bases). Deletions cut 4 bases from V and 7 bases from J, with 7 bases between. Germline assignment: CDR1 MNHNS and CDR2 SASEGT. The CDR3 consists of 12 residues. CDR3 nucleotide sequence: TGTGCCAGCAGTGGCAGGGCTGAAAAACTGTTTTTT. This translates into CASSGRAEKLFF.

The chain couples TRBV28 to TRBJ1-5, with TRBD1 as a possible D gene (6 bases). The germline gives CDR1 MDHEN, CDR2 SYDVKM. Trimming took 6 bases from V and 6 from J, leaving 9 bases between them. The length of the CDR3 is 12 residues. CDR3 residues: CASRSRGQPQHF. The CDR3 DNA is TGTGCCAGCAGGAGCAGGGGTCAGCCCCAGCATTTT.

This clone occurred a few times. V and J are TRBV5-1 and TRBJ2-1; 8 nucleotides match TRBD1. V shed 0 bases and J 7 bases; nucleotides not matched to a gene: 9. Germline CDR1 and CDR2: SGHRS and YFSETQ. The CDR3 has 16 amino acids. The CDR3 sequence: CASSLGGTGIRNEQFF. The CDR3 region has the DNA TGCGCCAGCAGCTTGGGGGGGACAGGCATTCGAAATGAGCAGTTCTTC. Together with reference TRBV5-1 and TRBJ2-1, the CDR3 gives the full variable domain: KAGVTQTPRYLIKTRGQQVTLSCSPISGHRSVSWYQQTPGQGLQFLFEYFSETQRNKGNFPGRFSGRQFSNSRSEMNVSTLELGDSALYLCASSLGGTGIRNEQFFGPGTRLTVL.

The CDR3 nucleotides read TGTGCCATCAGTGAGGCCCGGGACACCATTGAAGCTTTCTTT. Amino acids: CAISEARDTIEAFF. The chain combines TRBV10-3 with TRBJ1-1; D might be TRBD1 (6 bases). CDR3 length: 14 residues. In germline, CDR1 is ENHRY, CDR2 SYGVKD. The V gene lost 2 bases and the J gene lost 7 bases, with 14 bases spanning the gap.